This entry describes one T cell receptor (beta chain). The sample is drawn from a study of CD8 T cells in ankylosing spondylitis. A quantitative 5'-RACE method, one with molecular barcodes, was used to make TCR beta libraries. Using its own MiXCR run on the 5' RACE reads, TCRdb lists one record per CDR3 protein. This table has about 250,000 distinct CDR3 sequences, roughly a third appearing once. Germline values: CDR1 DFQATT, CDR2 SNEGSKA (reference sequence). V was trimmed by 3 bases and J by 4 bases, leaving 13 bases between them. This CDR3 has 14 amino acids. Sequencing input: blood, either unsorted or a sorted T cell fraction (not recorded which). The chain links TRBV20-1 to TRBJ1-3; maybe TRBD1 (5 bases). This receptor was taken from a male donor with ankylosing spondylitis or in good health (not recorded which). CDR3 region: CSASVGVWGNTIYF. The CDR3 DNA sequence: TGCAGTGCTAGTGTAGGGGTGTGGGGAAACACCATATATTTT.